The 27 T cell receptor beta chains listed next were all sequenced from one sample in a study of T cells after yellow fever vaccination. TCRdb ran MiXCR on the 5' RACE reads and lists one entry per CDR3 protein. The sample yields about 340,000 distinct CDR3 sequences, 3% to 4.5% seen once. This material consisted of PBMCs, taken 5 days after the yellow fever booster vaccination. The origin of the receptors is a man between 18 and 29 years old who received the YFV17D yellow fever vaccine.

This rearrangement joins TRBV29-1 to TRBJ2-1; 8 nucleotides line up with TRBD2. CDR3 size: 17 residues. Germline CDR1 SQVTM, CDR2 ANQGSEA. J was trimmed by 6 bases and V by 6 bases; bases with no gene match: 19. The CDR3 DNA reads TGCAGCGTGGGCCGGGGGGGTCATTATGGTGTGGGCAATGAGCAGTTCTTC. Amino acid sequence: CSVGRGGHYGVGNEQFF.

The chain joins TRBV9 to TRBJ1-5; D not resolved. V was pared by 3 bases and J by 6 bases, with 10 bases between. The germline gives CDR1 SGDLS, CDR2 YYNGEE. CDR3 size: 13 residues. For the CDR3, the DNA is TGTGCCAGCAGCGCCTCCGTTGGTCAGCCCCAGCATTTT. This sequence encodes CASSASVGQPQHF. Filled out from reference TRBV9 and TRBJ1-5, the complete variable domain reads DSGVTQTPKHLITATGQRVTLRCSPRSGDLSVYWYQQSLDQGLQFLIQYYNGEERAKGNILERFSAQQFPDLHSELNLSSLELGDSALYFCASSASVGQPQHFGDGTRLSIL.

The V and J genes are TRBV27 and TRBJ2-7; 10 nucleotides agree with TRBD1. Germline assignment: CDR1 MNHEY and CDR2 SMNVEV (reference sequence). This CDR3 has 15 residues. J was trimmed by 5 bases and V by 3 bases; bases with no gene match: 7. CDR3 amino acids: CASSFPGQGSHEQYF. The CDR3 bases are TGTGCCAGCAGTTTTCCGGGACAGGGGAGCCACGAGCAGTACTTC.

Many counts were recorded for this clonotype. The rearrangement joins TRBV7-2 to TRBJ1-4; 8 bases match TRBD1. The trim removed 5 bases at V and 2 bases at J, leaving 7 bases unmatched. There are 16 residues in the CDR3. Looked up from germline, CDR1 is SGHTA and CDR2 is FQGNSA. The CDR3 nucleotides read TGTGCCAGCAGCCCTTCGACAGGGGCGACTAATGAAAAACTGTTTTTT. It codes for CASSPSTGATNEKLFF.

This clonotype has a count of ten or more. J is TRBJ2-2 and V is TRBV7-9; no definite D call. Germline V CDR1 and CDR2: SEHNR, FQNEAQ (reference sequence). The CDR3 sequence is 14 residues long. The germline V and J ends were trimmed by 5 bases and 1 base, with 8 bases remaining between them. The DNA of the CDR3 is TGTGCCAGCAGCACCCCAGGGAACACCGGGGAGCTGTTTTTT. Translated, it gives CASSTPGNTGELFF.

This clonotype showed up just a few times. V gene TRBV28 combines with J gene TRBJ1-2; D remains ambiguous. CDR1 is MDHEN, CDR2 SYDVKM, per germline. Between the trimmed V and J ends, which lost 4 bases and 1 base, there was a span of 7 bases. The CDR3 is made up of 13 amino acids. The CDR3 loop reads CASSSFNNYGYTF. DNA for the CDR3: TGTGCCAGCAGTTCATTCAATAACTATGGCTACACCTTC.

This clonotype was observed a handful of times. The chain links TRBV5-1 to TRBJ2-7; 7 bases line up with TRBD1. J was trimmed by 5 bases and V by 4 bases; bases with no gene match: 12. The CDR3 is 15 amino acids. CDR1 and CDR2 from the germline V gene are SGHRS and YFSETQ. Here the CDR3 reads CASSRQGLSEDEQYF. The CDR3 bases are TGCGCCAGCAGCAGACAGGGCCTGTCAGAAGACGAGCAGTACTTC.

This clonotype was counted a few times. The chain links TRBV12-3 or TRBV12-4 to TRBJ2-5, with D unresolved. The V and J ends lost 1 base and 3 bases respectively, with 9 bases between them. CDR3 length: 14 amino acids. In nucleotides, the CDR3 is TGTGCCAGCAGTTTAGTAACGAAGGAAGAGACCCAGTACTTC. It is translated as CASSLVTKEETQYF.

This clonotype was picked up many times. The rearrangement links TRBV2 to TRBJ2-1, with D tentatively TRBD2 (5 bases). V lost 6 bases and J 4 bases, leaving 7 bases between the germline ends. Germline V CDR1 and CDR2: SNHLY, FYNNEI. This CDR3 comprises 12 residues. CDR3 residues: CASSGLYNEQFF. The CDR3 region has the DNA TGTGCCAGCAGCGGACTGTACAATGAGCAGTTCTTC.

This chain joins TRBV7-3 and TRBJ2-3; a possible D gene is TRBD2 (6 bases). Between the trimmed V and J ends, which lost 5 bases and 0 bases, there was a span of 12 bases. The CDR3 consists of 15 residues. Germline V gene sequence: CDR1 SGHTA, CDR2 FQGTGA. CDR3 bases: TGTGCCAGCAGCACAACCGGGGGAAGCACAGATACGCAGTATTTT. Residues: CASSTTGGSTDTQYF.

This clonotype counts as medium-sized (0.01 to 0.1%). The genes are TRBV7-9 and TRBJ2-3; TRBD2 might be the D (5 bases). CDR1 SEHNR and CDR2 FQNEAQ come from the germline V gene (reference sequence). Trimming removed 1 base at V and 1 base at J, with 12 bases between. CDR3 size: 16 residues. CDR3: CASSLVMEAGTDTQYF. CDR3 in DNA: TGTGCCAGCAGCTTAGTTATGGAGGCTGGCACAGATACGCAGTATTTT. Full variable domain (missing parts from reference TRBV7-9 and TRBJ2-3): DTGVSQNPRHKITKRGQNVTFRCDPISEHNRLYWYRQTLGQGPEFLTYFQNEAQLEKSRLLSDRFSAERPKGSFSTLEIQRTEQGDSAMYLCASSLVMEAGTDTQYFGPGTRLTVL.

The gene calls are TRBV10-2 and TRBJ1-2; 10 bases fit TRBD1. Germline loops: CDR1 WSHSY, CDR2 SAAADI. The J segment lost 7 bases and the V segment lost 0 bases, leaving 5 bases of the junction unmatched. The CDR3 has 15 residues. The DNA of the CDR3 is TGCGCCAGCAGTGAGTCGGTGGGACAGGGGCTTGGCTACACCTTC. This encodes CASSESVGQGLGYTF.

This clonotype was seen many times. The V call is TRBV21-1, the J call TRBJ2-7. TRBV21-1 is a documented pseudogene. There are 13 residues in the CDR3. This chain's CDR3 is CASSKDAGYEQYF. CDR3 coding DNA: TGTGCCAGCAGCAAAGACGCAGGCTACGAGCAGTACTTC.

This clonotype was picked up many times. V is TRBV4-3 and J is TRBJ2-7; 9 bases are shared with TRBD2. CDR1 and CDR2 from the germline V gene are LGHNA and YSLEER. V shed 1 base, J shed 3 bases, and the junction held 4 bases outside the gene matches. CDR3 size: 15 residues. The CDR3 DNA reads TGCGCCAGCAGCCAAGGGACTAGCGATTACTACGAGCAGTACTTC. Translating it yields CASSQGTSDYYEQYF.

There are a few counts of this clonotype. The chain employs TRBV7-6 and TRBJ2-5, with 7 bases aligning to TRBD1. Unmatched junction bases numbered 8, after V lost 2 bases and J lost 5 bases. The CDR3 runs to 15 residues. Germline V gene sequence: CDR1 SGHVS, CDR2 FNYEAQ. The CDR3 region is CASSLRAGGAETQYF. Here the CDR3 DNA reads TGTGCCAGCAGCTTACGTGCAGGGGGTGCGGAGACCCAGTACTTC.

This clonotype was observed a handful of times. The J gene is TRBJ2-2, the V gene TRBV11-2, with D tentatively TRBD1 (5 bases). The CDR3 has 16 amino acids. Trimming pared 1 base from V and 1 base from J, leaving 10 bases between. The germline V gene has CDR1 SGHAT and CDR2 FQNNGV. The CDR3 coding sequence is TGTGCCAGCAGCTTAGGGGGCACCATGAACACCGGGGAGCTGTTTTTT. Amino acid sequence: CASSLGGTMNTGELFF.

This clonotype showed up many times. Here the CDR3 reads CASSRRTANTEAFF. In DNA, the CDR3 is TGTGCCAGCAGCCGACGGACAGCGAACACTGAAGCTTTCTTT. V gene TRBV6-2 or TRBV6-3 combines with J gene TRBJ1-1; the D gene is possibly TRBD1 (6 bases). This CDR3 is 14 amino acids long. Trimming pared 6 bases from V and 1 base from J, leaving 12 bases between. Germline V gene data show CDR1 as MNHEY and CDR2 as SVGEGT.

This clonotype was seen more than once but under ten times. J is TRBJ2-5 and V is TRBV19; D not resolved. The CDR3 runs to 13 residues. V lost 3 bases and J lost 7, with 12 bases in between. Germline V gene sequence: CDR1 LNHDA, CDR2 SQIVND (reference sequence). The DNA for the CDR3 is TGTGCCAGTAGTATTCCGGGTCCGGGGACCCAGTACTTC. Translating gives CASSIPGPGTQYF.

This clonotype was detected ten times or more. The rearrangement links TRBV7-3 to TRBJ2-3; the D call may be TRBD1 or TRBD2 (5 bases each). CDR1 is SGHTA and CDR2 is FQGTGA in the germline V gene. There are 15 residues in the CDR3. V dropped 5 bases and J dropped 4 bases, with 16 bases sitting between them. The CDR3 is CASSPGLAGPDTQYF. In DNA form, the CDR3 reads TGTGCCAGCAGCCCGGGGCTGGCGGGCCCAGATACGCAGTATTTT.

This clonotype was recorded at least ten times. This chain links TRBV5-1 with TRBJ2-3; TRBD1 or TRBD2 may be the D gene (5 bases each). The CDR3 consists of 15 residues. Germline CDR1 SGHRS, CDR2 YFSETQ. V was cut by 2 bases and J by 4 bases, with 14 bases left in between. CDR3 residues: CASSFAGTNSDTQYF. CDR3 DNA sequence: TGCGCCAGCAGCTTTGCAGGGACGAATTCAGATACGCAGTATTTT.

This clonotype appeared a few times. The rearrangement joins TRBV7-9 to TRBJ1-2; 9 positions agree with TRBD1. Germline assignment: CDR1 SEHNR and CDR2 FQNEAQ (reference sequence). The V gene end was trimmed by 7 bases and the J gene end by 3 bases; junction bases not matched to a gene: 6. This CDR3 has 14 amino acids. The CDR3 coding sequence is TGTGCCAGCATCTCGGGACAGGGAGACTATGGCTACACCTTC. Translating gives CASISGQGDYGYTF.

There are many counts of this clonotype. The chain employs TRBV12-3 or TRBV12-4 and TRBJ1-1, with 10 bases aligning to TRBD1. This CDR3 is built from 14 residues. V was clipped by 2 bases and J by 6 bases; unmatched bases: 3. This chain's CDR3 is CASSLRQGASEAFF. The CDR3 DNA reads as TGTGCCAGCAGTTTAAGACAGGGGGCATCTGAAGCTTTCTTT.

This clonotype came up many times. This chain links TRBV29-1 with TRBJ2-1; no firm D call. The length of the CDR3 is 14 residues. Trimming cost V 3 bases and J 0 bases, with 9 bases left between them. CDR1 is SQVTM and CDR2 is ANQGSEA in the germline V gene. In nucleotides, the CDR3 is TGCAGCGTTGATGCCAGGAGCTCCTACAATGAGCAGTTCTTC. Its translation is CSVDARSSYNEQFF.

This clonotype was counted at least ten times. The rearrangement links TRBV7-9 to TRBJ1-2; D unresolved. CDR1 is SEHNR, CDR2 FQNEAQ, per germline (reference sequence). The CDR3 contains 13 residues. The V end was cut by 5 bases, the J end by 5 bases, with 12 bases between. CDR3 DNA sequence: TGTGCCAGCAGCCCTACCCTGGGGTATGGCTACACCTTC. It yields the protein CASSPTLGYGYTF.

This clonotype was seen more than once but under ten times. This chain links TRBV7-8 with TRBJ2-5; 7 bases are shared with TRBD1. V trimming: 5 bases; J trimming: 5 bases; junction bases outside the gene matches: 11. CDR3 size: 15 residues. Per the germline V gene, CDR1 is SGHVS and CDR2 is FQNEAQ. For the CDR3, the DNA is TGTGCCAGCAGCGCTATCCTCGACAGGGTTGAGACCCAGTACTTC. This translates into CASSAILDRVETQYF.

V is TRBV9 and J is TRBJ2-1; D gene uncertain. CDR1 SGDLS and CDR2 YYNGEE come from the germline V gene. The V end lost 3 bases, the J end lost 1 base, and 14 bases lay between the germline ends. This CDR3 is built from 16 residues. The CDR3 reads CASSGGTVRSYNEQFF. The DNA for the CDR3 is TGTGCCAGCAGCGGTGGTACCGTGCGGTCCTACAATGAGCAGTTCTTC.

This clonotype has more than one count but fewer than ten. This chain uses TRBV20-1 with TRBJ1-1, with D possibly being TRBD1 (5 bases). The CDR3 extends over 17 amino acids. The V and J ends lost 0 bases and 1 base respectively, with 18 bases between them. Germline CDR1 DFQATT, CDR2 SNEGSKA (reference sequence). CDR3: CSARDRRQPLRNTEAFF. CDR3 DNA sequence: TGCAGTGCTAGAGATCGGAGACAGCCCCTTCGGAACACTGAAGCTTTCTTT.